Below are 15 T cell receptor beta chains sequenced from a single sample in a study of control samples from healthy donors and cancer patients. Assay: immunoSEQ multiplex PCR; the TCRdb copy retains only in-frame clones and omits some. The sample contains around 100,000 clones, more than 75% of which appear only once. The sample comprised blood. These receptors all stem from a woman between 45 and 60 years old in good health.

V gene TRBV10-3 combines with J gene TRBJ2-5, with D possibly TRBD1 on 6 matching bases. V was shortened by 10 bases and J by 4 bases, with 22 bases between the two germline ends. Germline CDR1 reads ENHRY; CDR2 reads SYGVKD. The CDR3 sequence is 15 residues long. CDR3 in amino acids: CATQGIPSQRETQYF. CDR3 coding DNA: TGTGCCACTCAGGGGATTCCCTCACAAAGAGAGACCCAGTACTTC.

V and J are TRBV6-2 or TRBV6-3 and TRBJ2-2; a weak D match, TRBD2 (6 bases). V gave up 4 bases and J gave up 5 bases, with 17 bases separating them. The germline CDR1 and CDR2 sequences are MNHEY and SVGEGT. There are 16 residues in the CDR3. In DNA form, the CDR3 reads TGTGCCAGCAGTTTGGGAGGTAGTCGACGTACCGGGGAGCTGTTTTTT. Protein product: CASSLGGSRRTGELFF.

The CDR3, as DNA: TGTGCCAGCGTTCATCAGGGGGAACTGTTTTTT. Its protein product is CASVHQGELFF. The chain recombines TRBV6-6 with TRBJ1-4; 7 bases are a match to TRBD1. The junction had 6 bases not matched to a gene; V was cut back by 8 bases and J by 12 bases. The CDR3 loop spans 11 amino acids. The germline V gene encodes CDR1 MNHNY and CDR2 SVGAGI (reference sequence).

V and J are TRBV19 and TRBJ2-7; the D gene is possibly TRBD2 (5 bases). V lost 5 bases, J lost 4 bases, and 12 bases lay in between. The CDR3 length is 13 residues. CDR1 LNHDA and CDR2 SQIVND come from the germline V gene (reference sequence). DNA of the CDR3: TGTGCCAGTAGTGAGGGTATACAGTACGAGCAGTACGTC. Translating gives CASSEGIQYEQYV.

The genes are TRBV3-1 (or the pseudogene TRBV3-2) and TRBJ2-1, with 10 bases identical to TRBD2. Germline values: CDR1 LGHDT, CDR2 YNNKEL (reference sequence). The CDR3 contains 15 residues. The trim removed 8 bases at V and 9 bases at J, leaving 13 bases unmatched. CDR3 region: CASSFGAGGSGEQFF. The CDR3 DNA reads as TGTGCCAGCTCCTTTGGAGCGGGAGGGAGCGGTGAGCAGTTCTTC.

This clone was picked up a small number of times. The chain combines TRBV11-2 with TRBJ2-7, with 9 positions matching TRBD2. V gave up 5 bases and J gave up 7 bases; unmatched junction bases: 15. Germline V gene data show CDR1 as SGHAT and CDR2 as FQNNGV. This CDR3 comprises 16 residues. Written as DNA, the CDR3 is TGTGCCAGCAGCCGTTCTGCTGGGACTAGCCCTCGGGAGCAGTACTTC. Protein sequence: CASSRSAGTSPREQYF. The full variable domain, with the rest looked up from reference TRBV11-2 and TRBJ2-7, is EAGVAQSPRYKIIEKRQSVAFWCNPISGHATLYWYQQILGQGPKLLIQFQNNGVVDDSQLPKDRFSAERLKGVDSTLKIQPAKLEDSAVYLCASSRSAGTSPREQYFGPGTRLTVT.

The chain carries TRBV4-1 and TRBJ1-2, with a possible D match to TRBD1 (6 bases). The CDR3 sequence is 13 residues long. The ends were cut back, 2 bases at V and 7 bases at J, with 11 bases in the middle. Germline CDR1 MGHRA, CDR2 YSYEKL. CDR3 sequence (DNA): TGCGCCAGCAGCCAATCAACAGGGTTTGGCTACACCTTC. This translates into CASSQSTGFGYTF.

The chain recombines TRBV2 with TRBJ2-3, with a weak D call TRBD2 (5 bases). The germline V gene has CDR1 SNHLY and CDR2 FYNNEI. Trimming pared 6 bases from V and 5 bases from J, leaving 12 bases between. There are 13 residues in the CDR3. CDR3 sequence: CASRFRGRDTQYF. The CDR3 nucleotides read TGTGCCAGCAGATTTAGAGGGAGAGATACGCAGTATTTT.

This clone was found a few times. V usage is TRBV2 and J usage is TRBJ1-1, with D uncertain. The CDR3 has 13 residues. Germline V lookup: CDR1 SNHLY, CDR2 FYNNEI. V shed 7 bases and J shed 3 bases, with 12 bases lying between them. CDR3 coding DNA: TGTGCCAGCACTTTCGGCACTCACACTGAAGCTTTCTTT. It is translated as CASTFGTHTEAFF.

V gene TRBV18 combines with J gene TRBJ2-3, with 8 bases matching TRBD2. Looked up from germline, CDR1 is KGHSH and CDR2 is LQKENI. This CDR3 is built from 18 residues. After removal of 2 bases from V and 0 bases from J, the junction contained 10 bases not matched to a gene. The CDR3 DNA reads TGTGCCAGCTCACCAAGGTTAGCGGGGCGTCTGAGCACAGATACGCAGTATTTT. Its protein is CASSPRLAGRLSTDTQYF.

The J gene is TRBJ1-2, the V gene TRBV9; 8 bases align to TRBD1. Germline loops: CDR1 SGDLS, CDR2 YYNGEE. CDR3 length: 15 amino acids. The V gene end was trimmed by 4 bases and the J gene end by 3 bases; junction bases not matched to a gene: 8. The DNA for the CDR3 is TGTGCCAGCAGCTCCCGACAGGGGAGGGACTATGGCTACACCTTC. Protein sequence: CASSSRQGRDYGYTF.

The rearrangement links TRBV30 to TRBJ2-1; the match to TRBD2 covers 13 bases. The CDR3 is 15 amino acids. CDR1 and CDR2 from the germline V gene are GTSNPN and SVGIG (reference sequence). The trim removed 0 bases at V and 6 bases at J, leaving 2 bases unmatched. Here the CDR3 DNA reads TGTGCCTGGAGTGTACGGACTAGCGGGAGCAATGAGCAGTTCTTC. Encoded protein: CAWSVRTSGSNEQFF.

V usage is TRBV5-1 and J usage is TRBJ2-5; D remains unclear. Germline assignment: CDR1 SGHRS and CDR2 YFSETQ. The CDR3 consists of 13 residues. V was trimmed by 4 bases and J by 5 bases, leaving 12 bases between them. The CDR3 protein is CASSDNIGETQYF. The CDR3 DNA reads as TGCGCCAGCAGCGATAACATCGGGGAGACCCAGTACTTC.

The CDR3 nucleotides read TGTGCCAGCTCACCAACCGGGGAGCTGTTTTTT. Its protein is CASSPTGELFF. J is TRBJ2-2 and V is TRBV18, with D hard to call. Trimming took 2 bases from V and 5 from J, leaving 0 bases between them. The germline gives CDR1 KGHSH, CDR2 LQKENI. This CDR3 has 11 amino acids.

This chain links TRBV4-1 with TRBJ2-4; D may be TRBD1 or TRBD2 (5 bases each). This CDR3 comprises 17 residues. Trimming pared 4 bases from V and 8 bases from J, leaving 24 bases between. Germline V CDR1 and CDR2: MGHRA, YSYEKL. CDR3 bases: TGCGCCAGCAGCCCCGGGACCTCTTATGTGCTTGCGGACATTCAGTACTTC. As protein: CASSPGTSYVLADIQYF.